This T cell receptor (beta chain) was retrieved from a study of lymphopenia after photon versus proton radiotherapy. Broader study findings: Post-nadir diversity loss with photons came from oligoclonal expansion, particularly CD8+ Temra cells. A bigger post-nadir fall in TCR diversity correlated inversely with survival time in deceased patients. Survival link was tested only in deceased patients; proton benefit remains a possibility.

Turning to this clone: The antigen is undetermined. In the same sample, other DNA sequences code for this CDR3.

This CDR3 comprises 15 residues. Trimming at V came to 3 bases and at J to 3 bases, leaving 4 bases not matched to a gene. The germline gives CDR1 KGHSH, CDR2 LQKENI. Produced via immunoSEQ multiplex PCR; TCRdb's table is partial and in-frame only. The sample holds 45,000 to 65,000 clones, 80% to 90% seen once. The sequence was collected from a man aged 45 to 65 with gastric cancer. Source: peripheral blood, taken from a patient treated with photon-based radiotherapy. This sequence joins TRBV18 and TRBJ2-3; the match to TRBD1 covers 9 bases. CDR3 region: CASSPGQGSTDTQYF. The CDR3 bases are TGTGCCAGCTCACCGGGACAGGGCTCAACAGATACGCAGTATTTT.